This TCR gamma chain stems from a study of gamma-delta T cells after stem cell transplantation. This clone occurred a few times. TCRdb re-called the RT-PCR reads with CATT. This repertoire shows over a thousand gamma-chain clones, about three fifths found once; its top ten account for about 5%. Sample: gamma-delta T cells. This receptor was obtained from a human donor. It is not recorded whose cells these are; they may come from a transplant donor.

CDR3 DNA: TGTGCCTTGTGGGAGGTTTCCGAAAAATATAAGAAACTCTTT. This sequence encodes CALWEVSEKYKKLF. V gene TRGV9 combines with J gene TRGJ1 or TRGJ2. Germline CDR1 is GITISATS and CDR2 is ISYDGTV (reference sequence). Trimming took 1 base from V and 7 from J; bases not matched to a gene: 10. The CDR3 extends over 14 amino acids.